This is a list of T cell receptor beta chains from one sample in a study of blood T cell repertoires in COVID-19. Libraries were prepared by immunoSEQ multiplex PCR; TCRdb keeps only in-frame clonotypes and omits some of them. The sample gives around 70,000 clones, 70% to 85% of which show up once; roughly 1.9% is in the top ten. The specimen was peripheral blood. All receptors come from a woman aged 55-69 years with acute or convalescent COVID-19. Each CDR3 is given with its conserved first and last residue. D genes are given only for firm matches. Size is omitted from some rows. Given values are once, few, many or a class for expanded clones.

CDR3 length	clone size	J gene	V gene	D gene	CDR3 protein	CDR3 DNA
13	.	TRBJ1-2	TRBV29-1	.	CSAVGQFYYGYTF	TGCAGCGCCGTCGGACAGTTTTACTATGGCTACACCTTC
20	.	TRBJ2-2	TRBV30	TRBD2	CAWSDSVLAGGHPNTGELFF	TGTGCCTGGAGTGACAGCGTACTAGCGGGGGGGCACCCGAACACCGGGGAGCTGTTTTTT
16	.	TRBJ1-5	TRBV16	.	CASSHVDRRGNQPQHF	TGTGCCAGCAGCCACGTTGACAGGCGGGGCAATCAGCCCCAGCATTTT
16	once	TRBJ1-3	TRBV4-1	TRBD1	CASSQGRGRSGNTIYF	TGCGCCAGCAGCCAAGGCAGGGGGCGTTCTGGAAACACCATATATTTT
16	.	TRBJ2-2	TRBV18	TRBD2	CASSPPSLALTGELFF	TGTGCCAGCTCACCACCTTCACTAGCGTTGACCGGGGAGCTGTTTTTT
14	.	TRBJ1-2	TRBV25-1	TRBD1	CASSHSGGEVGYTF	TGTGCCAGCAGTCATTCAGGGGGCGAAGTTGGCTACACCTTC
17	once	TRBJ2-3	TRBV5-5	TRBD2	CASSLERLAGVLDTQYF	TGTGCCAGCAGCTTGGAGCGTCTAGCGGGGGTACTAGATACGCAGTATTTT
14	.	TRBJ2-2	TRBV24-1	.	CATGRNSNTGELFF	TGTGCCACCGGCAGGAATTCGAACACCGGGGAGCTGTTTTTT
15	.	TRBJ1-2	TRBV9	TRBD1	CASSVVGQGFSGYTF	TGTGCCAGCAGCGTAGTGGGACAGGGGTTCTCGGGCTACACCTTC
14	once	TRBJ1-2	TRBV27	TRBD1	CASSPRQGGYGYTF	TGTGCCAGCAGTCCCAGACAGGGAGGCTATGGCTACACCTTC
17	few	TRBJ1-5	TRBV28	TRBD1	CASSLSRLDRKNQPQHF	TGTGCCAGCAGTTTATCTCGACTGGACAGGAAAAATCAGCCCCAGCATTTT
16	once	TRBJ1-3	TRBV19	.	CASSQGGTFSGNTIYF	TGTGCCAGTAGTCAGGGTGGGACTTTCTCTGGAAACACCATATATTTT
14	.	TRBJ1-1	TRBV15	.	CATSRDRVRLEAFF	TGTGCCACCAGCAGAGATAGAGTGAGGTTAGAAGCTTTCTTT
13	.	TRBJ2-1	TRBV5-4	TRBD2	CASSAGGYNEQFF	TGTGCCAGCAGCGCGGGAGGGTACAATGAGCAGTTCTTC
16	.	TRBJ1-5	TRBV7-8	TRBD1	CASSTRTGGDNQPQHF	TGTGCCAGCAGCACACGGACAGGGGGGGACAATCAGCCCCAGCATTTT
15	.	TRBJ2-7	TRBV5-4	TRBD2	CASSTEREPSYEQYF	TGTGCCAGCAGTACGGAGCGGGAGCCCTCCTACGAGCAGTACTTC
16	few	TRBJ1-3	TRBV5-1	TRBD1	CASSSNTGGSGNTIYF	TGCGCCAGCAGCTCCAACACAGGGGGCTCTGGAAACACCATATATTTT
16	.	TRBJ2-3	TRBV9	.	CASSADPGHNTDTQYF	TGTGCCAGCAGCGCGGACCCGGGACATAACACAGATACGCAGTATTTT
15	.	TRBJ2-7	TRBV5-4	TRBD1	CASSLSGTGVYEQYF	TGTGCCAGCAGCTTGTCTGGGACAGGGGTATACGAGCAGTACTTC
9	.	TRBJ2-1	TRBV13	.	CAISNEQFF	TGTGCCATATCCAATGAGCAGTTCTTC
14	few	TRBJ1-2	TRBV7-2	TRBD1	CASRPRTGGYGYTF	TGTGCCAGCAGACCGAGGACAGGGGGCTATGGCTACACCTTC
13	.	TRBJ1-2	TRBV2	.	CASSENTNYGYTF	TGTGCCAGCAGTGAAAACACTAACTATGGCTACACCTTC
13	.	TRBJ1-2	TRBV2	.	CASRPGFNYGYTF	TGTGCCAGCAGGCCAGGGTTTAACTATGGCTACACCTTC